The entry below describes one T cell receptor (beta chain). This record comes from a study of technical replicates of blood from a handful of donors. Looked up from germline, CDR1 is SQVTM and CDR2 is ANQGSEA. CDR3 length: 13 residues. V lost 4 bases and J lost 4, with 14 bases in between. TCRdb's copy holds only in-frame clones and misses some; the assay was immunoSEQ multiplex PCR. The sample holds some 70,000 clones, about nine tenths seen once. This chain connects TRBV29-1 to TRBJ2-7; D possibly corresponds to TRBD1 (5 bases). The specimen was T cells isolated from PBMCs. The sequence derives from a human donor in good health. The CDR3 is CSVGRQTVYEQYF. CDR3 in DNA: TGCAGCGTTGGCAGACAGACCGTTTACGAGCAGTACTTC.